This paragraph reports one TCR beta chain. Trimming cost V 1 base and J 1 base, with 7 bases left between them. This CDR3 is 14 amino acids long. CDR1 and CDR2 (germline): SEHNR, FQNEAQ (reference sequence). The data derive from a study of cytomegalovirus exposure and HLA in healthy donors. PCR involved 60 Vbeta and 13 Jbeta primers. Data came from immunoSEQ multiplex PCR; TCRdb stores just in-frame clones and leaves some out. The data show about 180,000 clones, with almost 85% seen just once and 0.38% held by the top ten. This chain connects TRBV7-9 to TRBJ1-1; D is unclear. The material sequenced was PBMCs. The sequence was obtained from a boy aged 2 to 10 in good health and CMV-seronegative. The CDR3 DNA is TGTGCCAGCAGCTTAGGCCCCAGGAACACTGAAGCTTTCTTT. Protein sequence: CASSLGPRNTEAFF.